Sequencing of this TCR beta chain was carried out in a study of blood T cell repertoires in COVID-19. Authors' analysis steps: Estimation of nucleated cell counts was performed using reference gene primer amplification. Profiling relied on immunoSEQ multiplex PCR, and the TCRdb table lists in-frame clones only, not all of them. The V and J calls and the clone size are those of that table, but D and trimming were determined from the DNA. Of tens of thousands of clones in the sample, about 91% were seen once. The TCR was taken from a woman of 80 years or more with active or convalescent COVID-19. The sample consisted of peripheral blood.

CDR3 protein: CASSPQARTGGLGYTF. The CDR3 DNA sequence: TGTGCCAGCTCACCCCAAGCCCGGACAGGGGGTTTGGGCTACACCTTC. This rearrangement joins TRBV18 to TRBJ1-2; 10 bases map to TRBD1. CDR3 length equals 16 residues. With V trimmed by 3 bases and J by 8 bases, 12 bases remained unmatched. Germline CDR1 reads KGHSH; CDR2 reads LQKENI.